This passage covers 24 T cell receptor beta chains from one sample sequenced in a study of blood T cell repertoires in COVID-19. Sequenced by immunoSEQ multiplex PCR; TCRdb stores in-frame clones only, minus some. The sample has 95,000 to 120,000 clones; more than 80% are singletons. Sequenced input: peripheral blood. These receptors were taken from a woman aged 60 to 75 with COVID-19, enrolled during active disease.

The gene calls are TRBV5-1 and TRBJ1-1, with D tentatively TRBD1 (5 bases). This CDR3 region has 14 residues. V shed 0 bases and J shed 5 bases, with 11 bases lying between them. Germline values: CDR1 SGHRS, CDR2 YFSETQ. CDR3 bases: TGCGCCAGCAGCTTGGCCGCGGAGGGGACTGAAGCTTTCTTT. Translation gives CASSLAAEGTEAFF.

This clone has at least ten counts. The chain couples TRBV7-8 to TRBJ1-5; 8 bases are shared with TRBD1. Germline trimming cut 2 bases from V and 0 bases from J; bases unmatched to any gene: 6. The CDR3 sequence is 17 residues long. Germline CDR1 SGHVS, CDR2 FQNEAQ. The CDR3 reads CASSLNDRGYSNQPQHF. In DNA, the CDR3 is TGTGCCAGCAGCTTAAACGACAGGGGCTATAGCAATCAGCCCCAGCATTTT.

The chain carries TRBV19 and TRBJ1-1; 9 bases align to TRBD1. The J segment lost 0 bases and the V segment lost 3 bases, leaving 2 bases of the junction unmatched. In germline, CDR1 is LNHDA, CDR2 SQIVND (reference sequence). The CDR3 sequence is 15 residues long. Here the CDR3 reads CASSMDRGLNTEAFF. As DNA, the CDR3 is TGTGCCAGTAGTATGGACAGGGGCCTGAACACTGAAGCTTTCTTT.

The rearrangement joins TRBV6-5 to TRBJ2-1, with D perhaps matching TRBD1 (6 bases). The V and J ends lost 8 bases and 8 bases respectively, with 13 bases between them. This CDR3 has 12 amino acids. CDR1 is MNHEY, CDR2 SVGAGI, per germline. Here the CDR3 reads CASWRQVDEQFF. The DNA for the CDR3 is TGTGCCAGCTGGCGACAGGTCGATGAGCAGTTCTTC.

This chain's CDR3 is CASSPLPPGTSGLRSTDTQYF. Written as DNA, the CDR3 is TGCGCCAGCAGCCCCCTCCCCCCCGGGACTAGCGGTTTGAGGAGCACAGATACGCAGTATTTT. The rearrangement links TRBV4-1 to TRBJ2-3; 11 bases match TRBD2. The V gene end was trimmed by 4 bases and the J gene end by 0 bases; junction bases not matched to a gene: 18. The germline CDR1 and CDR2 sequences are MGHRA and YSYEKL. The CDR3 sequence is 21 residues long.

This clone has only a few counts. This chain uses TRBV10-2 with TRBJ2-7, with TRBD1 matching over 7 bases. This CDR3 is 13 amino acids long. The ends lost 5 bases at V and 10 bases at J; junction bases unmatched: 11. Germline lookup yields CDR1 WSHSY and CDR2 SAAADI. Here the CDR3 reads CASSSGQDAIQYF. The CDR3 bases are TGCGCCAGCAGTTCCGGACAGGACGCAATACAGTACTTC.

This clone was detected only a few times. V is TRBV10-1 and J is TRBJ2-7; the D gene is possibly TRBD1 (6 bases). Germline-derived CDR1 and CDR2 are WNHNN and SYGVQD (reference sequence). The CDR3 has 13 amino acids. V lost 3 bases and J lost 6, with 12 bases in between. As DNA, the CDR3 is TGCGCCAGCAGTGATGGACAGCTGCTCGAGCAGTACTTC. It is translated as CASSDGQLLEQYF.

This rearrangement joins TRBV18 to TRBJ1-6; maybe TRBD1 (5 bases). From germline, CDR1 is KGHSH and CDR2 LQKENI. The CDR3 contains 15 residues. The germline V and J ends were trimmed by 2 bases and 8 bases, with 13 bases remaining between them. For the CDR3, the DNA is TGTGCCAGCTCACCAGGGGCCTTAAGAGATTCACCCCTCCACTTT. Its protein is CASSPGALRDSPLHF.

V is TRBV6-2 or TRBV6-3 and J is TRBJ2-7, with 8 bases matching TRBD1. This CDR3 has 19 amino acids. With 0 bases clipped from V and 2 bases from J, the junction kept 15 bases outside the gene matches. CDR1 and CDR2 from the germline V gene are MNHEY and SVGEGT. CDR3 bases: TGTGCCAGCAGTTACTCGGACAGGGTATCGGTGTATAGGCCCTACGAGCAGTACTTC. The encoded protein is CASSYSDRVSVYRPYEQYF.

The chain employs TRBV13 and TRBJ2-2; TRBD1 might be the D (6 bases). The CDR3 runs 15 residues. The V end lost 0 bases, the J end lost 2 bases, and 7 bases lay between the germline ends. Germline assignment: CDR1 PRHDT and CDR2 FYEKMQ (reference sequence). The CDR3, as DNA: TGTGCCAGCAGCTTAGGGGGGGCCAACACCGGGGAGCTGTTTTTT. It yields the protein CASSLGGANTGELFF. Complete variable domain (other parts from reference TRBV13 and TRBJ2-2): AAGVIQSPRHLIKEKRETATLKCYPIPRHDTVYWYQQGPGQDPQFLISFYEKMQSDKGSIPDRFSAQQFSDYHSELNMSSLELGDSALYFCASSLGGANTGELFFGEGSRLTVL.

This chain joins TRBV14 and TRBJ1-4; D unclear. V lost 0 bases and J lost 4, with 9 bases in between. The germline V gene encodes CDR1 SGHDN and CDR2 FVKESK. This CDR3 has 15 residues. The CDR3: CASSQDRGYNEKLFF. The CDR3 region has the DNA TGTGCCAGCAGCCAAGATCGGGGTTATAATGAAAAACTGTTTTTT.

The rearrangement joins TRBV6-5 to TRBJ2-1; 9 bases fit TRBD1. Unmatched junction bases numbered 11, after V lost 11 bases and J lost 3 bases. The CDR3 has 15 residues. CDR1 is MNHEY and CDR2 is SVGAGI in the germline V gene. The DNA of the CDR3 is TGTGCCGCGGAAGGGCGGGACAGGGTCTACAATGAGCAGTTCTTC. This translates into CAAEGRDRVYNEQFF.

The chain joins TRBV18 to TRBJ1-1; D remains ambiguous. Trimming cost V 0 bases and J 1 base, with 12 bases left between them. Germline-derived CDR1 and CDR2 are KGHSH and LQKENI. The length of the CDR3 is 16 residues. Written as DNA, the CDR3 is TGTGCCAGCTCACCACCGTCGGGCGGGTGGAACACTGAAGCTTTCTTT. Amino acid sequence: CASSPPSGGWNTEAFF.

This rearrangement joins TRBV5-1 to TRBJ2-2; 11 positions agree with TRBD2. The trim removed 0 bases at V and 0 bases at J, leaving 4 bases unmatched. The CDR3 length is 18 residues. Germline CDR1 reads SGHRS; CDR2 reads YFSETQ. In DNA, the CDR3 is TGCGCCAGCAGCTTGGAGGAGACTAGCGGGGCGAACACCGGGGAGCTGTTTTTT. Amino acid sequence: CASSLEETSGANTGELFF.

This clone showed up just a few times. This chain links TRBV21-1 with TRBJ2-7; TRBD2, the table's D call, was not compared with the DNA. TRBV21-1 is an annotated pseudogene. The CDR3 runs 12 residues. The CDR3 is CASSKGTYEQYF. The CDR3 nucleotides are TGTGCCAGCAGCAAAGGTACCTACGAGCAGTACTTC.

This clone has just one count. The J gene is TRBJ1-2, the V gene TRBV30, with unresolved D. The CDR3 has 11 amino acids. Per the germline V gene, CDR1 is GTSNPN and CDR2 is SVGIG (reference sequence). Trimming cost V 4 bases and J 4 bases, with 7 bases left between them. The CDR3 spells CAWTEIYGYTF. As DNA, the CDR3 is TGTGCCTGGACCGAGATCTATGGCTACACCTTC. The full variable domain, in which reference TRBV30 and TRBJ1-2 provide the parts outside the CDR3, is SQTIHQWPATLVQPVGSPLSLECTVEGTSNPNLYWYRQAAGRGLQLLFYSVGIGQISSEVPQNLSASRPQDRQFILSSKKLLLSDSGFYLCAWTEIYGYTFGSGTRLTVV.

CDR3 residues: CASNSGNLRGEKLFF. CDR3 in DNA: TGTGCCAGTAACTCGGGAAATCTCAGAGGTGAAAAACTGTTTTTT. This sequence joins TRBV19 and TRBJ1-4; no definite D call. Deletions cut 7 bases from V and 7 bases from J, with 19 bases between. This CDR3 contains 15 residues. Germline V gene sequence: CDR1 LNHDA, CDR2 SQIVND (reference sequence). Together with reference TRBV19 and TRBJ1-4, the CDR3 gives the full variable domain: DGGITQSPKYLFRKEGQNVTLSCEQNLNHDAMYWYRQDPGQGLRLIYYSQIVNDFQKGDIAEGYSVSREKKESFPLTVTSAQKNPTAFYLCASNSGNLRGEKLFFGSGTQLSVL.

The chain uses TRBV3-1 (or the pseudogene TRBV3-2) and TRBJ1-2, with 9 nucleotides matching TRBD1. The germline V gene has CDR1 LGHDT and CDR2 YNNKEL (reference sequence). The CDR3 sequence is 12 residues long. The V and J ends lost 4 bases and 6 bases, in that order; junction bases with no gene match: 0. This chain's CDR3 is CASSRQGDGYTF. In DNA, the CDR3 is TGTGCCAGCAGCCGACAGGGGGATGGCTACACCTTC.

V is TRBV5-4 and J is TRBJ2-7; the D gene is possibly TRBD2 (5 bases). V lost 2 bases and J lost 1, with 13 bases in between. The germline V gene has CDR1 SGHNT and CDR2 YYREEE (reference sequence). The CDR3 loop spans 15 amino acids. CDR3 protein: CASSFWAGGSYEQYF. For the CDR3, the DNA is TGTGCCAGCAGCTTCTGGGCGGGCGGTTCCTACGAGCAGTACTTC.

This clone was observed a handful of times. The chain uses TRBV6-5 and TRBJ2-5; D call uncertain. CDR1 MNHEY and CDR2 SVGAGI come from the germline V gene. Trimming removed 6 bases from V and 2 bases from J, with 10 bases in between. The CDR3 extends over 13 amino acids. CDR3 nucleotide sequence: TGTGCCAGCAGACTTCCGTCTCAAGAGACCCAGTACTTC. Its protein product is CASRLPSQETQYF.

This clone was seen just once. This chain connects TRBV19 to TRBJ1-1, with 9 bases aligning to TRBD1. J gave up 4 bases and V 6 bases, and 6 bases lay outside the gene matches. CDR3 length: 14 residues. The germline V gene encodes CDR1 LNHDA and CDR2 SQIVND (reference sequence). The CDR3 reads CASSHRGPGTEAFF. The CDR3 DNA sequence: TGTGCCAGTAGCCACAGGGGGCCGGGCACTGAAGCTTTCTTT. Looking up the rest from reference TRBV19 and TRBJ1-1 gives the full variable domain: DGGITQSPKYLFRKEGQNVTLSCEQNLNHDAMYWYRQDPGQGLRLIYYSQIVNDFQKGDIAEGYSVSREKKESFPLTVTSAQKNPTAFYLCASSHRGPGTEAFFGQGTRLTVV.

This chain connects TRBV6-2 or TRBV6-3 to TRBJ1-1; D remains ambiguous. This CDR3 has 14 amino acids. Germline V lookup: CDR1 MNHEY, CDR2 SVGEGT. Trimming left V 2 bases short and J 5 bases short, with 12 bases between. The CDR3 DNA follows: TGTGCCAGCAGTTACGGCGGGGATGGGACTGAAGCTTTCTTT. It is translated as CASSYGGDGTEAFF.

This rearrangement joins TRBV18 to TRBJ1-5; D remains ambiguous. The ends were cut back, 2 bases at V and 1 base at J, with 9 bases in the middle. The length of the CDR3 is 15 residues. CDR1 KGHSH and CDR2 LQKENI come from the germline V gene. The CDR3 sequence: CASSPWRESNQPQHF. In nucleotides, the CDR3 is TGTGCCAGCTCACCATGGCGGGAAAGCAATCAGCCCCAGCATTTT.

The J gene is TRBJ2-2, the V gene TRBV11-2, with 7 bases fitting TRBD2. Germline-derived CDR1 and CDR2 are SGHAT and FQNNGV. The V segment lost 8 bases and the J segment 3 bases; nucleotides outside the gene matches: 6. This CDR3 has 14 residues. The CDR3 spells CASLFAGDTGELFF. The CDR3 nucleotides are TGTGCCAGCCTGTTTGCGGGGGACACCGGGGAGCTGTTTTTT. Based on the CDR3 plus reference TRBV11-2 and TRBJ2-2, the full variable domain is EAGVAQSPRYKIIEKRQSVAFWCNPISGHATLYWYQQILGQGPKLLIQFQNNGVVDDSQLPKDRFSAERLKGVDSTLKIQPAKLEDSAVYLCASLFAGDTGELFFGEGSRLTVL.